What follows is one TCR beta chain and its context. What it binds is not known. The record originates from a study of cytomegalovirus exposure and HLA in healthy donors. Study-level background: Genotyping of under 500 donors showed that 80% to 85% belonged to the Caucasian-associated ancestry cluster. General observations from the study: Analyses of presence and absence presupposed an approximately uniform sequencing depth across donors. While the bulk of TCR sequences proved rare, some public TCRs turned up in many donors. Previously analyzed data showed that most TCR beta V segments were productive at a frequency of about 90% or about 30%.

PCR employed 60 Vbeta and 13 Jbeta primers. Sequenced by immunoSEQ multiplex PCR; TCRdb stores in-frame clones only, minus some. In the table there are 60,000 to 70,000 clones, under 85% of which are singletons. This CDR3 is built from 16 residues. Germline V lookup: CDR1 SGHRS, CDR2 YFSETQ. V shed 0 bases, J shed 4 bases, and the junction held 8 bases outside the gene matches. The source material was PBMCs. This sequence originates from a woman younger than 45 in good health and CMV-seronegative. The rearrangement joins TRBV5-1 to TRBJ2-5; 8 bases map to TRBD1. The CDR3 region is CASSLEIQGDGETQYF. CDR3 in DNA: TGCGCCAGCAGCTTGGAGATACAGGGGGATGGAGAGACCCAGTACTTC.